These 17 T cell receptor beta chains originate from one sample sequenced in a study of OX40 agonist ivuxolimab in advanced cancers. Repertoires were generated with immunoSEQ multiplex PCR, while TCRdb's copy carries only in-frame clones and drops some. The data contain 40,000 to 60,000 clones, 88% of them singletons. The sequencing here drew on CD4+ or CD8+ T cells sorted from blood, taken in a trial of the OX40 agonist ivuxolimab. Every receptor here comes from an adult with an advanced solid tumor such as melanoma, head and neck, liver or kidney cancer.

The genes are TRBV11-2 and TRBJ1-3; weak D call: TRBD1 (6 bases). CDR3 length: 14 amino acids. With 0 bases removed from V and 3 bases from J, the gap between germline ends came to 6 bases. CDR1 and CDR2 (germline): SGHAT, FQNNGV. For the CDR3, the DNA is TGTGCCAGCAGCTTAGACAGGGGTGGAAACACCATATATTTT. Translating it yields CASSLDRGGNTIYF.

The rearrangement joins TRBV2 to TRBJ1-2, with 7 bases identical to TRBD1. Germline trimming cut 5 bases from V and 6 bases from J; bases unmatched to any gene: 12. This CDR3 spans 15 amino acids. Germline CDR1 and CDR2: SNHLY and FYNNEI. The CDR3 DNA sequence: TGTGCCAGCAGTCCCCGACAGGGAATAACCGATGGCTACACCTTC. Translating gives CASSPRQGITDGYTF.

The DNA of the CDR3 is TGTGCCAGCAGTTTTGTGGGGACAGGGCGCTCCTACGAGCAGTACTTC. Translated: CASSFVGTGRSYEQYF. V and J are TRBV28 and TRBJ2-7; 9 positions agree with TRBD1. This CDR3 contains 16 residues. V shed 3 bases and J 0 bases; nucleotides not matched to a gene: 6. Germline assignment: CDR1 MDHEN and CDR2 SYDVKM.

The rearrangement joins TRBV27 to TRBJ2-7; TRBD2 aligns across 7 bases. CDR1 is MNHEY and CDR2 is SMNVEV in the germline V gene (reference sequence). J lost 7 bases, V lost 5 bases, and 17 bases had no gene match. CDR3 length: 16 amino acids. CDR3 nucleotide sequence: TGTGCCAGCAGTCCACCTTATCCCGGGACTATTGTTGAGCAGTACTTC. The encoded protein is CASSPPYPGTIVEQYF.

This clone was seen more than once but under ten times. This chain links TRBV10-3 with TRBJ1-5; a possible D gene is TRBD1 (5 bases). The germline gives CDR1 ENHRY, CDR2 SYGVKD. CDR3 length: 13 residues. The V end was cut by 5 bases, the J end by 7 bases, with 12 bases between. CDR3 nucleotides: TGTGCCATCAGTCAGGGTCTGGGACAGCCCCAGCATTTT. It codes for CAISQGLGQPQHF.

The chain joins TRBV7-2 to TRBJ2-7, with a tentative D call TRBD2 (6 bases). Deletions cut 5 bases from V and 5 bases from J, with 13 bases between. From germline, CDR1 is SGHTA and CDR2 FQGNSA. There are 13 residues in the CDR3. This chain's CDR3 is CASSQMRGNEQYF. Here the CDR3 DNA reads TGTGCCAGCAGCCAAATGCGGGGTAACGAGCAGTACTTC.

The V call is TRBV28, the J call TRBJ2-6; TRBD1 is a possible D gene (5 bases). CDR1 is MDHEN and CDR2 is SYDVKM in the germline V gene. The CDR3 consists of 17 residues. V was pared by 3 bases and J by 0 bases, with 12 bases between. CDR3 DNA sequence: TGTGCCAGCAGTTTGGCAGGCAGGGTCTCTGGGGCCAACGTCCTGACTTTC. This encodes CASSLAGRVSGANVLTF.

This chain connects TRBV2 to TRBJ2-7, with a tentative D call TRBD2 (6 bases). Germline V CDR1 and CDR2: SNHLY, FYNNEI. V gave up 10 bases and J gave up 3 bases, with 22 bases separating them. The CDR3 has 15 amino acids. CDR3 nucleotide sequence: TGTGCCAACACAAGACTAGATTGGGGATACTACGAGCAGTACTTC. This translates into CANTRLDWGYYEQYF.

This clone has just a few counts. The V call is TRBV2, the J call TRBJ1-5; no definite D call. Germline values: CDR1 SNHLY, CDR2 FYNNEI. With 4 bases removed from V and 3 bases from J, the gap between germline ends came to 4 bases. The CDR3 has 12 amino acids. CDR3 residues: CASSGNNQPQHF. CDR3 nucleotides: TGTGCCAGCAGTGGTAACAATCAGCCCCAGCATTTT.

The J gene is TRBJ2-3, the V gene TRBV5-4; D might be TRBD2 (6 bases). Germline CDR1 reads SGHNT; CDR2 reads YYREEE (reference sequence). V was pared by 0 bases and J by 9 bases, with 14 bases between. CDR3 length: 14 amino acids. This CDR3 is CASSLGARDETQYF. As DNA, the CDR3 is TGTGCCAGCAGCTTGGGGGCGCGGGATGAGACGCAGTATTTT.

This chain links TRBV28 with TRBJ2-6; 9 bases are a match to TRBD2. Germline V gene data show CDR1 as MDHEN and CDR2 as SYDVKM. The CDR3 runs 17 residues. Losses at the gene ends were 7 bases for V and 2 bases for J; bases not matched to a gene: 9. The CDR3 here is CASKPDAGGAGANVLTF. CDR3 DNA: TGTGCCAGCAAACCCGACGCGGGGGGGGCTGGGGCCAACGTCCTGACTTTC.

J is TRBJ2-3 and V is TRBV7-2, with D perhaps matching TRBD2 (5 bases). The CDR3 consists of 12 residues. Germline lookup yields CDR1 SGHTA and CDR2 FQGNSA. V lost 3 bases and J 6 bases, leaving 7 bases between the germline ends. The CDR3 sequence: CASSFSGDTQYF. DNA for the CDR3: TGTGCCAGCAGCTTCAGCGGCGATACGCAGTATTTT.

The V gene is TRBV29-1, the J gene TRBJ1-1, with TRBD1 identical over 7 bases. The ends lost 6 bases at V and 0 bases at J; junction bases unmatched: 7. The germline gives CDR1 SQVTM, CDR2 ANQGSEA. The CDR3 sequence is 14 residues long. CDR3: CSVLEGAMNTEAFF. For the CDR3, the DNA is TGCAGCGTCCTCGAGGGGGCCATGAACACTGAAGCTTTCTTT.

The V call is TRBV18, the J call TRBJ2-1, with no clear D. V was shortened by 2 bases and J by 7 bases, with 15 bases between the two germline ends. The length of the CDR3 is 15 residues. Germline V CDR1 and CDR2: KGHSH, LQKENI. This chain's CDR3 is CASSPSEGLGNEQFF. For the CDR3, the DNA is TGTGCCAGCTCACCATCAGAAGGGCTTGGTAATGAGCAGTTCTTC.

This chain uses TRBV7-6 with TRBJ1-1; no clear D gene. CDR1 is SGHVS, CDR2 FNYEAQ, per germline. Trimming left V 2 bases short and J 3 bases short, with 7 bases between. This CDR3 spans 13 amino acids. The CDR3 loop reads CASSLSRDTEAFF. In DNA, the CDR3 is TGTGCCAGCAGCTTATCCCGGGACACTGAAGCTTTCTTT.

J is TRBJ2-5 and V is TRBV19; 8 bases agree with TRBD2. V trimming: 8 bases; J trimming: 3 bases; junction bases outside the gene matches: 8. There are 14 residues in the CDR3. The germline V gene encodes CDR1 LNHDA and CDR2 SQIVND (reference sequence). The CDR3 protein is CASSSGPLEETQYF. The DNA for the CDR3 is TGTGCCAGTTCTAGCGGGCCCCTTGAAGAGACCCAGTACTTC.

This chain connects TRBV2 to TRBJ2-7; 10 nucleotides agree with TRBD2. The trim removed 7 bases at V and 3 bases at J, leaving 3 bases unmatched. The CDR3 has 13 amino acids. The germline V gene encodes CDR1 SNHLY and CDR2 FYNNEI. CDR3 nucleotides: TGTGCCAGCACTAGCGGGAGAAACTACGAGCAGTACTTC. This sequence encodes CASTSGRNYEQYF.